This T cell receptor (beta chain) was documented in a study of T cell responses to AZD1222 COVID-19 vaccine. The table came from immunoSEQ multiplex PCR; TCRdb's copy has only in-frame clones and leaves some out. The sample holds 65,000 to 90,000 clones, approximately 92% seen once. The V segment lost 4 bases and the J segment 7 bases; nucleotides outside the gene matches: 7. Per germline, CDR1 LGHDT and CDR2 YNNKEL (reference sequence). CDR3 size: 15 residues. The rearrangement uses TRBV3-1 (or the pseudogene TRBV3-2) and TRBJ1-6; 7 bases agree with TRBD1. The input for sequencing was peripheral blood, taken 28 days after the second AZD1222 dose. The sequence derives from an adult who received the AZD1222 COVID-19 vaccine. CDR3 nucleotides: TGTGCCAGCAGCCTCGTGAGGGGGCGAAATTCACCCCTCCACTTT. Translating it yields CASSLVRGRNSPLHF.